These 28 T cell receptor beta chains originate from one sample sequenced in a study of vaccination and CD4 T cells after COVID-19. An Oncomine TCR Beta short-read assay was used to sequence the DNA from cultured CD4+ T cells. TCRdb fed the PCR reads into MiXCR, producing one record per CDR3 protein. Among approximately 16,000 distinct CDR3 sequences listed, around 30% were seen once. Antigens for these TCRs are unknown. The treatment is: 10-day PBMC culture with coronavirus spike peptide pools or control peptides (ViraFEST assay). Sequences were obtained from cultured CD4+ T cells from blood. The source is a human donor with COVID-19.

The genes are TRBV6-1 and TRBJ2-3; 8 bases match TRBD1. The V segment lost 7 bases and the J segment 3 bases; nucleotides outside the gene matches: 12. CDR1 MNHNS and CDR2 SASEGT come from the germline V gene. The CDR3 loop spans 16 amino acids. The CDR3 loop reads CASIEIGTGGTDTQYF. As DNA, the CDR3 is TGTGCCAGCATTGAGATCGGGACAGGTGGAACAGATACGCAGTATTTT.

This clonotype has a handful of counts. The chain carries TRBV6-2 or TRBV6-3 and TRBJ1-6, with a tentative D call TRBD1 (5 bases). Trimming stripped 5 bases from V and 7 bases from J, with 15 bases between. This CDR3 is 15 amino acids long. From germline, CDR1 is MNHEY and CDR2 SVGEGT. Written as DNA, the CDR3 is TGTGCCAGCAGTGCCCCGACAGTGACCAATTCACCCCTCCACTTT. It encodes CASSAPTVTNSPLHF.

The chain couples TRBV6-7 to TRBJ1-4; 10 bases agree with TRBD1. TRBV6-7 is an ORF for which the function is uncertain. Trimming cost V 5 bases and J 0 bases; bases outside gene matches: 15. The CDR3 has 20 amino acids. CDR3 nucleotides: TGTGCCAGCAGTACCACCCGGACAGGGGGGGGGATTGCAACTAATGAAAAACTGTTTTTT. Its translation: CASSTTRTGGGIATNEKLFF.

This clonotype was seen once. This rearrangement joins TRBV7-9 to TRBJ2-7; D call uncertain. Looked up from germline, CDR1 is SEHNR and CDR2 is FQNEAQ (reference sequence). V was trimmed by 5 bases and J by 2 bases, leaving 7 bases between them. The CDR3 has 12 amino acids. The DNA for the CDR3 is TGTGCCAGCAGCCCTACCCCCTACGAGCAGTACTTC. Translated, it gives CASSPTPYEQYF. Together with reference TRBV7-9 and TRBJ2-7, the CDR3 gives the full variable domain: DTGVSQNPRHKITKRGQNVTFRCDPISEHNRLYWYRQTLGQGPEFLTYFQNEAQLEKSRLLSDRFSAERPKGSFSTLEIQRTEQGDSAMYLCASSPTPYEQYFGPGTRLTVT.

This clonotype was found a few times. The chain is built from TRBV20-1 and TRBJ2-7; D possibly corresponds to TRBD1 (7 bases). V lost 0 bases to trimming and J lost 5 bases, with 14 bases between them. The length of the CDR3 is 14 residues. CDR1 is DFQATT, CDR2 SNEGSKA, per germline (reference sequence). CDR3 in amino acids: CSARDHQGGDEQYF. The CDR3 DNA sequence: TGCAGTGCTAGAGATCACCAGGGGGGAGACGAGCAGTACTTC.

As for this clonotype: Mismatch with germline at one junction end may stem from a read error. The chain is built from TRBV27 and TRBJ1-1; 7 bases align to TRBD1. CDR1 and CDR2 from the germline V gene are MNHEY and SMNVEV (reference sequence). This CDR3 is built from 14 residues. CDR3 bases: TGTACCAGCAGGAGGGACAGCCGGGACACTGAAGCTTTCTTT. This translates into CTSRRDSRDTEAFF.

The chain links TRBV19 to TRBJ2-1; D remains unclear. V shed 6 bases and J shed 5 bases, with 11 bases lying between them. This CDR3 is built from 13 residues. Germline V lookup: CDR1 LNHDA, CDR2 SQIVND (reference sequence). The CDR3 loop is CASRLAGNNEQFF. Written as DNA, the CDR3 is TGTGCCAGTAGACTCGCAGGAAACAATGAGCAGTTCTTC.

The chain joins TRBV30 to TRBJ2-7; weak D call: TRBD1 (6 bases). CDR1 is GTSNPN and CDR2 is SVGIG in the germline V gene (reference sequence). V was cut by 1 base and J by 3 bases, with 10 bases left in between. This CDR3 is 13 amino acids long. The CDR3 DNA reads as TGTGCCTGGAGTGAACAGGGCCACTACGAGCAGTACTTC. It encodes CAWSEQGHYEQYF.

This clonotype appeared a few times. V and J are TRBV5-1 and TRBJ2-2; the match to TRBD1 covers 9 bases. Germline V gene data show CDR1 as SGHRS and CDR2 as YFSETQ. The CDR3 runs 15 residues. Losses at the gene ends were 6 bases for V and 3 bases for J; bases not matched to a gene: 6. The CDR3: CASTRDREDTGELFF. In DNA, the CDR3 is TGCGCCAGCACTCGGGACAGGGAGGACACCGGGGAGCTGTTTTTT.

The chain employs TRBV18 and TRBJ1-2, with 8 bases matching TRBD1. Germline CDR1 KGHSH, CDR2 LQKENI. V shed 2 bases and J 1 base; nucleotides not matched to a gene: 6. The CDR3 has 16 amino acids. The CDR3 coding sequence is TGTGCCAGCTCACCAGTCCGGGACAGGAATAACTATGGCTACACCTTC. Amino acids: CASSPVRDRNNYGYTF.

The V and J genes are TRBV25-1 and TRBJ1-5; 12 nucleotides match TRBD1. The trim removed 4 bases at V and 0 bases at J, leaving 4 bases unmatched. There are 17 residues in the CDR3. CDR1 MGHDK and CDR2 SYGVNS come from the germline V gene. CDR3 DNA: TGTGCCAGCAGTGGAGGGACAGGGGGCTATAGCAATCAGCCCCAGCATTTT. Its protein product is CASSGGTGGYSNQPQHF.

The rearrangement links TRBV5-1 to TRBJ2-7, with 9 nucleotides matching TRBD1. V was pared by 4 bases and J by 5 bases, with 7 bases of the junction left unmatched. This CDR3 is built from 14 residues. Germline V gene sequence: CDR1 SGHRS, CDR2 YFSETQ. CDR3 DNA sequence: TGCGCCAGCAGCCGGGACAGGGAAAGGGACGAGCAGTACTTC. It codes for CASSRDRERDEQYF.

This clonotype appeared a few times. The chain is built from TRBV30 and TRBJ2-3, with 14 positions matching TRBD2. The germline V gene encodes CDR1 GTSNPN and CDR2 SVGIG (reference sequence). The V segment lost 0 bases and the J segment 2 bases; nucleotides outside the gene matches: 4. CDR3 length: 17 amino acids. In DNA, the CDR3 is TGTGCCTGGAGTGTTAGGGGACTAGCGGGGGTCACAGATACGCAGTATTTT. It is translated as CAWSVRGLAGVTDTQYF. Combining the CDR3 with reference TRBV30 and TRBJ2-3 gives the whole variable domain SQTIHQWPATLVQPVGSPLSLECTVEGTSNPNLYWYRQAAGRGLQLLFYSVGIGQISSEVPQNLSASRPQDRQFILSSKKLLLSDSGFYLCAWSVRGLAGVTDTQYFGPGTRLTVL.

This clonotype turned up a few times. The V gene is TRBV30, the J gene TRBJ2-2, with 7 bases identical to TRBD1. The CDR3 runs 15 residues. From germline, CDR1 is GTSNPN and CDR2 SVGIG (reference sequence). V was pared by 3 bases and J by 4 bases, with 8 bases of the junction left unmatched. CDR3 loop: CAWRSRGSSTGELFF. CDR3 sequence (DNA): TGTGCCTGGAGGAGCAGGGGGTCGAGCACCGGGGAGCTGTTTTTT.

In its sample, this clonotype was seen a few times. The chain joins TRBV20-1 to TRBJ2-3, with D perhaps matching TRBD2 (6 bases). CDR3 size: 13 residues. Between the trimmed V and J ends, which lost 6 bases and 2 bases, there was a span of 12 bases. From germline, CDR1 is DFQATT and CDR2 SNEGSKA (reference sequence). In nucleotides, the CDR3 is TGCAGTGCGTCGACTAGTGACACAGATACGCAGTATTTT. Translated, it gives CSASTSDTDTQYF.

CDR3 residues: CASSETGKNVDEQFF. CDR3 in DNA: TGTGCCAGCAGTGAGACAGGAAAAAACGTCGATGAGCAGTTCTTC. The chain carries TRBV12-3 or TRBV12-4 and TRBJ2-1, with a weak D call TRBD1 (6 bases). The V gene lost 5 bases and the J gene lost 8 bases, with 19 bases spanning the gap. The CDR3 contains 15 residues.

The rearrangement joins TRBV7-3 to TRBJ2-1, with 14 positions matching TRBD2. There are 16 residues in the CDR3. The germline V gene has CDR1 SGHTA and CDR2 FQGTGA. The J segment lost 6 bases and the V segment lost 5 bases, leaving 6 bases of the junction unmatched. For the CDR3, the DNA is TGTGCCAGCAGCCAAGGACTAGCGGGGGGTGGCAATGAGCAGTTCTTC. Encoded protein: CASSQGLAGGGNEQFF.

The V call is TRBV20-1, the J call TRBJ2-2; D may correspond to TRBD1 or TRBD2 (6 bases each). The CDR3 runs 15 residues. Trimming left V 5 bases short and J 4 bases short, with 17 bases between. Germline assignment: CDR1 DFQATT and CDR2 SNEGSKA (reference sequence). DNA for the CDR3: TGCAGTGCTGTCAAGGGGGGACGTCGCACCGGGGAGCTGTTTTTT. Translated: CSAVKGGRRTGELFF.

V and J are TRBV6-2 or TRBV6-3 and TRBJ2-2; TRBD2 might be the D (5 bases). The CDR3 contains 13 residues. Per germline, CDR1 MNHEY and CDR2 SVGEGT. The ends were cut back, 5 bases at V and 4 bases at J, with 8 bases in the middle. CDR3 bases: TGTGCCAGCAGTAGGCTAGCCACCGGGGAGCTGTTTTTT. It translates to CASSRLATGELFF.

The chain combines TRBV12-3 or TRBV12-4 with TRBJ1-4; D possibly corresponds to TRBD1 (6 bases). The V end lost 6 bases, the J end lost 8 bases, and 10 bases lay between the germline ends. This CDR3 region has 12 residues. The CDR3 sequence: CASSRTDEKLFF. DNA of the CDR3: TGTGCCAGCAGCCGGACAGACGAAAAACTGTTTTTT.

The rearrangement uses TRBV11-2 and TRBJ2-5; 9 bases match TRBD2. V lost 1 base to trimming and J lost 1 base; unmatched junction nucleotides: 4. Germline V lookup: CDR1 SGHAT, CDR2 FQNNGV. This CDR3 region has 16 residues. The CDR3 DNA sequence: TGTGCCAGCAGCTTAGGGACTAGCGCATTCCAAGAGACCCAGTACTTC. Its translation is CASSLGTSAFQETQYF.

A few counts support this clonotype. The genes are TRBV7-8 and TRBJ1-1; no firm D call. There are 10 residues in the CDR3. From germline, CDR1 is SGHVS and CDR2 FQNEAQ. V lost 5 bases, J lost 8 bases, and 6 bases lay in between. CDR3 loop: CASSEYEAFF. The CDR3 bases are TGTGCCAGCAGCGAGTACGAAGCTTTCTTT.

In its sample, this clonotype ranks as large. This chain links TRBV2 with TRBJ2-5; TRBD2 matches at 14 bases. This CDR3 comprises 15 residues. CDR1 and CDR2 from the germline V gene are SNHLY and FYNNEI. The trim removed 6 bases at V and 5 bases at J, leaving 5 bases unmatched. CDR3 protein: CASRRLAGGPETQYF. DNA of the CDR3: TGTGCCAGCAGGAGACTAGCGGGGGGGCCGGAGACCCAGTACTTC.

The V gene is TRBV23-1, the J gene TRBJ1-2; D is unresolved. TRBV23-1 is flagged as an ORF with uncertain function. V shed 1 base and J shed 0 bases, with 12 bases lying between them. The CDR3 is 16 amino acids. DNA for the CDR3: TGCGCCAGCAGTCAATACACCTGGACCCCTAACTATGGCTACACCTTC. This gives the protein CASSQYTWTPNYGYTF.

A few counts support this clonotype. The rearrangement uses TRBV11-2 and TRBJ2-2; TRBD2 is a possible D gene (5 bases). From germline, CDR1 is SGHAT and CDR2 FQNNGV. The CDR3 spans 14 residues. V was pared by 6 bases and J by 4 bases, with 12 bases between. The CDR3 nucleotides read TGTGCCAGCAGGACCTTTACTAGCACCGGGGAGCTGTTTTTT. Amino acid sequence: CASRTFTSTGELFF.

V usage is TRBV4-1 and J usage is TRBJ2-1; tentatively, D is TRBD2 (6 bases). Germline V gives CDR1 MGHRA, CDR2 YSYEKL. The CDR3 spans 13 residues. Between the trimmed V and J ends, which lost 7 bases and 8 bases, there was a span of 15 bases. The CDR3 sequence is CASTLASGYEQFF. In DNA, the CDR3 is TGCGCCAGCACCCTAGCGTCGGGGTATGAGCAGTTCTTC.

Written as DNA, the CDR3 is TGTGCCAGCAGTGGACAGGGGAGGAACACCGGGGAGCTGTTTTTT. Its protein product is CASSGQGRNTGELFF. This chain connects TRBV2 to TRBJ2-2, with 8 bases that match TRBD1. The ends lost 4 bases at V and 1 base at J; junction bases unmatched: 2. The CDR3 runs to 15 residues. Germline V gene sequence: CDR1 SNHLY, CDR2 FYNNEI.

This chain connects TRBV6-1 to TRBJ1-2; D gene ambiguous. The V gene lost 1 base and the J gene lost 8 bases, with 17 bases spanning the gap. The germline V gene has CDR1 MNHNS and CDR2 SASEGT. The length of the CDR3 is 15 residues. CDR3 region: CASSEDGRGIPGYTF. The CDR3, as DNA: TGTGCCAGCAGTGAAGACGGGCGCGGTATCCCGGGCTACACCTTC.